These T cell receptor beta chains were read from a single sample in a study of blood T cell repertoires in COVID-19. Only in-frame clones appear in the TCRdb table, and some are missing; sequencing was by immunoSEQ multiplex PCR. Here the sample spans hundreds of thousands of clones, under 95% being singletons. Material: peripheral blood. These receptor sequences come from a woman between 18 and 29 years old who had recovered from COVID-19. The CDR3 runs from the conserved cysteine through the conserved F or W. D genes are given only for firm matches. The listing skips clone size in some rows; elsewhere it reads once, few, many or a size class.

D gene: NA; CDR3 length: 14; J gene: TRBJ1-4; clone size: NA; V gene: TRBV7-2; CDR3 protein: CASSLQGVNEKLFF; CDR3 DNA: TGTGCCAGCAGCTTACAAGGGGTTAATGAAAAACTGTTTTTT
D gene: NA; CDR3 length: 15; J gene: TRBJ1-3; clone size: NA; V gene: TRBV15; CDR3 protein: CATSRDANSGNTIYF; CDR3 DNA: TGTGCCACCAGCAGAGATGCTAACTCTGGAAACACCATATATTTT
D gene: NA; CDR3 length: 18; J gene: TRBJ2-1; clone size: once; V gene: TRBV4-3; CDR3 protein: CASSQGGFYGGSYNEQFF; CDR3 DNA: TGCGCCAGCAGCCAAGGGGGGTTTTACGGGGGAAGCTACAATGAGCAGTTCTTC
D gene: TRBD1; CDR3 length: 17; J gene: TRBJ2-5; clone size: once; V gene: TRBV27; CDR3 protein: CASSARDRGVVGETQYF; CDR3 DNA: TGTGCCAGCAGTGCCCGGGACAGGGGGGTTGTAGGTGAGACCCAGTACTTC
D gene: NA; CDR3 length: 11; J gene: TRBJ2-3; clone size: NA; V gene: TRBV6-5; CDR3 protein: CASKAGDTQYF; CDR3 DNA: TGTGCCAGCAAGGCGGGAGATACGCAGTATTTT
D gene: NA; CDR3 length: 15; J gene: TRBJ1-5; clone size: NA; V gene: TRBV27; CDR3 protein: CASSLSSGGNQPQHF; CDR3 DNA: TGTGCCAGCAGTTTATCCTCGGGGGGCAATCAGCCCCAGCATTTT
D gene: TRBD2; CDR3 length: 15; J gene: TRBJ2-3; clone size: NA; V gene: TRBV6-1; CDR3 protein: CASSETGLAGDTQYF; CDR3 DNA: TGTGCCAGCAGTGAAACCGGACTAGCGGGAGATACGCAGTATTTT
D gene: TRBD2; CDR3 length: 15; J gene: TRBJ2-2; clone size: NA; V gene: TRBV11-3; CDR3 protein: CASSPVTSPTGELFF; CDR3 DNA: TGTGCCAGCAGCCCAGTGACTAGCCCCACCGGGGAGCTGTTTTTT
D gene: NA; CDR3 length: 14; J gene: TRBJ1-5; clone size: NA; V gene: TRBV6-5; CDR3 protein: CASSRTGRDQPQHF; CDR3 DNA: TGTGCCAGCAGTCGTACAGGGCGGGATCAGCCCCAGCATTTT
D gene: NA; CDR3 length: 14; J gene: TRBJ2-1; clone size: NA; V gene: TRBV30; CDR3 protein: CAWGSRDSYNEQFF; CDR3 DNA: TGTGCCTGGGGGAGCCGGGACTCCTACAATGAGCAGTTCTTC
D gene: TRBD1; CDR3 length: 15; J gene: TRBJ1-1; clone size: NA; V gene: TRBV2; CDR3 protein: CASRQGADRTTEAFF; CDR3 DNA: TGTGCCAGCAGACAAGGGGCGGACAGGACCACTGAAGCTTTCTTT
D gene: TRBD1; CDR3 length: 17; J gene: TRBJ1-4; clone size: NA; V gene: TRBV5-1; CDR3 protein: CASSAMTRDRVHEKLFF; CDR3 DNA: TGCGCCAGCAGCGCAATGACCCGGGACAGGGTACATGAAAAACTGTTTTTT
D gene: NA; CDR3 length: 12; J gene: TRBJ1-2; clone size: NA; V gene: TRBV19; CDR3 protein: CASTSQVYGYTF; CDR3 DNA: TGTGCCAGTACGAGTCAGGTCTATGGCTACACCTTC
D gene: TRBD1; CDR3 length: 20; J gene: TRBJ1-2; clone size: NA; V gene: TRBV4-3; CDR3 protein: CASSQEKWGASRDSNYGYTF; CDR3 DNA: TGCGCCAGCAGCCAAGAAAAGTGGGGGGCAAGTCGGGACAGCAACTATGGCTACACCTTC
D gene: NA; CDR3 length: 14; J gene: TRBJ1-1; clone size: NA; V gene: TRBV14; CDR3 protein: CASSQAGASLRAFF; CDR3 DNA: TGTGCCAGCAGCCAAGCAGGGGCCAGCCTGCGGGCTTTCTTT
D gene: NA; CDR3 length: 15; J gene: TRBJ2-3; clone size: NA; V gene: TRBV21-1; CDR3 protein: CASSKAPDRADTQYF; CDR3 DNA: TGTGCCAGCAGCAAAGCCCCTGACAGGGCAGATACGCAGTATTTT
D gene: NA; CDR3 length: 12; J gene: TRBJ1-2; clone size: NA; V gene: TRBV29-1; CDR3 protein: CSVDPGKHGYTF; CDR3 DNA: TGCAGCGTTGACCCAGGGAAGCATGGCTACACCTTC
D gene: NA; CDR3 length: 14; J gene: TRBJ1-2; clone size: NA; V gene: TRBV10-3; CDR3 protein: CAISETGRDYGYTF; CDR3 DNA: TGTGCCATCAGTGAGACAGGGAGGGACTATGGCTACACCTTC
D gene: NA; CDR3 length: 13; J gene: TRBJ1-1; clone size: NA; V gene: TRBV12-5; CDR3 protein: CASGATENTEAFF; CDR3 DNA: TGTGCTAGTGGCGCTACAGAGAACACTGAAGCTTTCTTT
D gene: NA; CDR3 length: 11; J gene: TRBJ1-2; clone size: few; V gene: TRBV29-1; CDR3 protein: CSHGSQRGYTF; CDR3 DNA: TGCAGCCACGGGAGCCAGAGGGGCTACACCTTC
D gene: NA; CDR3 length: 14; J gene: TRBJ1-1; clone size: NA; V gene: TRBV29-1; CDR3 protein: CSVALGAQNTEAFF; CDR3 DNA: TGCAGCGTTGCTTTAGGAGCACAAAACACTGAAGCTTTCTTT
D gene: NA; CDR3 length: 14; J gene: TRBJ1-1; clone size: NA; V gene: TRBV4-1; CDR3 protein: CASSQGQMNTEAFF; CDR3 DNA: TGCGCCAGCAGCCAAGGACAGATGAACACTGAAGCTTTCTTT
D gene: NA; CDR3 length: 13; J gene: TRBJ2-1; clone size: NA; V gene: TRBV5-1; CDR3 protein: CASKFRQDNEQFF; CDR3 DNA: TGCGCCAGCAAGTTTAGGCAGGACAATGAGCAGTTCTTC
D gene: TRBD1; CDR3 length: 12; J gene: TRBJ1-1; clone size: NA; V gene: TRBV7-9; CDR3 protein: CATQGGRTEAFF; CDR3 DNA: TGTGCCACACAGGGGGGCAGGACTGAAGCTTTCTTT
D gene: NA; CDR3 length: 15; J gene: TRBJ2-5; clone size: NA; V gene: TRBV5-1; CDR3 protein: CASSLTGQARETQYF; CDR3 DNA: TGCGCCAGCAGCTTGACAGGGCAGGCCAGGGAGACCCAGTACTTC
D gene: TRBD1; CDR3 length: 15; J gene: TRBJ1-1; clone size: NA; V gene: TRBV4-3; CDR3 protein: CASSPTGDRGAEAFF; CDR3 DNA: TGCGCCAGCAGCCCAACAGGGGATAGAGGTGCTGAAGCTTTCTTT
D gene: NA; CDR3 length: 15; J gene: TRBJ1-3; clone size: few; V gene: TRBV7-6; CDR3 protein: CASTVDSFSGNTIYF; CDR3 DNA: TGTGCCAGCACTGTCGACAGCTTCTCTGGAAACACCATATATTTT
D gene: TRBD1; CDR3 length: 14; J gene: TRBJ1-1; clone size: NA; V gene: TRBV19; CDR3 protein: CASSAQGARTEAFF; CDR3 DNA: TGTGCCAGTAGTGCACAGGGGGCTAGGACTGAAGCTTTCTTT